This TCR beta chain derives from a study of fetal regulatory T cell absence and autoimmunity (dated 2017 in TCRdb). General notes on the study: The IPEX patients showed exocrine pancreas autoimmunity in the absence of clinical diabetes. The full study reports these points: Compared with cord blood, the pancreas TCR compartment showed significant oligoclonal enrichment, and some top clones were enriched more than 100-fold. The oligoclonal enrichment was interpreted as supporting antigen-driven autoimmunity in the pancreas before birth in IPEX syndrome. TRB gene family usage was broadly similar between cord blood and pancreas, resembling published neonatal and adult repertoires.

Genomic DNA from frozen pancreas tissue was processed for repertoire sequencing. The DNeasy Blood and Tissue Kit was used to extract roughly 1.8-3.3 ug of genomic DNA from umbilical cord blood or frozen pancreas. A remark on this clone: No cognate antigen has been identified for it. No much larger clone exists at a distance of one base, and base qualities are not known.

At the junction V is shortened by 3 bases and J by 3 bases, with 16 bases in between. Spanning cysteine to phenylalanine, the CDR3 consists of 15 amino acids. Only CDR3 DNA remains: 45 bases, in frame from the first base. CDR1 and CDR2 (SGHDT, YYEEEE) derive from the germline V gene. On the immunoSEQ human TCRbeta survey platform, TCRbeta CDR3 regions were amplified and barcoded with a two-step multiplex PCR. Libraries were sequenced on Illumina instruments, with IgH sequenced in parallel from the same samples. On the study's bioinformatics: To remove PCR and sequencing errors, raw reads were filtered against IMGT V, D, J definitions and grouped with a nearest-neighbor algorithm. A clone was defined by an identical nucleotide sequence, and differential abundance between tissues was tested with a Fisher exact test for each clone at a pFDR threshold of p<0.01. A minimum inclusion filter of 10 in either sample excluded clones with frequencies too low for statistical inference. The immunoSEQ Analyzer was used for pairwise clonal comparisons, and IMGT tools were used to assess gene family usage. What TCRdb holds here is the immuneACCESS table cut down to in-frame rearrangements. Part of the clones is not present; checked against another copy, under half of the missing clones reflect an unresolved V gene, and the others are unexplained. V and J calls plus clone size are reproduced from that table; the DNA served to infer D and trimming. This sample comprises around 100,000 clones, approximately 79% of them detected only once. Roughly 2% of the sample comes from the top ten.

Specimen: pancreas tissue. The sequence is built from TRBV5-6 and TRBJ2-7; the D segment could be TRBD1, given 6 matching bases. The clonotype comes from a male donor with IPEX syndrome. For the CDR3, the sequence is CASSSTTGSGYEQYF. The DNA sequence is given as TGTGCCAGCAGCTCCACTACAGGGTCGGGCTACGAGCAGTACTTC.